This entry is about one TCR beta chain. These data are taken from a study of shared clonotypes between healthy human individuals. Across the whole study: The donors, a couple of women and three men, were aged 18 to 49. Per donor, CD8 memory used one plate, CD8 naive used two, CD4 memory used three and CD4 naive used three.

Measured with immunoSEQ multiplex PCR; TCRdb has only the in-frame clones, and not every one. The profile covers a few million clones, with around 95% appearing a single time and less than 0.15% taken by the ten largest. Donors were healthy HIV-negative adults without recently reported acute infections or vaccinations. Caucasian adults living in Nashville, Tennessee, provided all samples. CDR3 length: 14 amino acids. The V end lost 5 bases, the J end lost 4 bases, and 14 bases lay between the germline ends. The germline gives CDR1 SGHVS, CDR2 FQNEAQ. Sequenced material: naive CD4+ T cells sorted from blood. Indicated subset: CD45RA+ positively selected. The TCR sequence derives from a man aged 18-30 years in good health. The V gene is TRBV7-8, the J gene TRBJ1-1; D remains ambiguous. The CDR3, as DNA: TGTGCCAGCAGCACAAGGCAGACTCCCACTGAAGCTTTCTTT. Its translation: CASSTRQTPTEAFF.